Below, one T cell receptor (beta chain) is given with its context. This specimen comes from a study of blood T cell repertoires in COVID-19. Study overall: Some COVID-19 samples were acute and others convalescent; all came from the United States, Italy and Spain. T cells, B-cell-depleted T cells, or PBMCs provided the cDNA or gDNA that served as material.

In the original analysis: Cell counts per sample came from amplifying reference gene primers. Profiled with immunoSEQ multiplex PCR; TCRdb holds only in-frame clones, not every one. V, J and clone size derive from that table, while D and trimming were established from the DNA sequence. The repertoire holds some 41,000 clones, with about nine tenths as singletons. The germline V gene encodes CDR1 KGHDR and CDR2 SFDVKD. Unmatched junction bases numbered 6, after V lost 5 bases and J lost 4 bases. This CDR3 contains 15 residues. This sequence joins TRBV24-1 and TRBJ1-2, with 10 bases fitting TRBD1. This TCR derives from a woman in her thirties in a cohort sampled during active COVID-19. The sequenced sample consisted of peripheral blood. This chain's CDR3 is CATSGRDRGFYGYTF. The CDR3 region has the DNA TGTGCCACCAGTGGAAGGGACAGGGGCTTCTATGGCTACACCTTC.